A selection of T cell receptor beta chains follows, all from one sample in a study of blood T cell repertoires in COVID-19. The assay was immunoSEQ multiplex PCR, and TCRdb's table has in-frame clones only and misses some. The data hold over 250,000 clones, with just over 90% observed a single time. Sequenced: peripheral blood. The receptor set was obtained from a woman aged 25-40 years with COVID-19, enrolled during active disease. CDR3s leave out the opening cysteine and the closing phenylalanine or tryptophan. The order of the fields is J gene, V gene, CDR3 protein.

TRBJ1-1 TRBV7-6 ASSLGLRGRGTEAF
TRBJ2-2 TRBV9 ASSPQASGTLVNTGELF
TRBJ2-7 TRBV20-1 SARDPGEQY
TRBJ2-7 TRBV27 ASSLSGFRLAAYEQY
TRBJ2-5 TRBV20-1 SAELGETQY
TRBJ2-5 TRBV10-2 ASSSSGRRGETQY
TRBJ1-1 TRBV7-9 ASSQQGGGTEAF
TRBJ1-1 TRBV4-1 ASSYSRGMNTEAF
TRBJ2-7 TRBV4-2 ASSGPGLADPYEQY
TRBJ1-5 TRBV6-5 ASRAYSNQPQH
TRBJ1-3 TRBV2 ASRATNSGNTIY
TRBJ2-7 TRBV20-1 SATGAYEQY
TRBJ2-2 TRBV28 ASSLSTGTASGRLF
TRBJ1-4 TRBV6-5 ASTPGGLNEKLF
TRBJ2-1 TRBV28 ASSFRGAREGEQF
TRBJ1-5 TRBV19 ASSMDREGNQPQH
TRBJ2-2 TRBV25-1 ASKGQGDTGELF
TRBJ2-1 TRBV27 ASSLSGGLSYNEQF
TRBJ2-7 TRBV7-9 ASSSRWGWAGYEQY
TRBJ1-1 TRBV12-3/TRBV12-4 ASSFAGTAF
TRBJ2-5 TRBV2 ASRDRGETQY
TRBJ2-7 TRBV5-4 ASSLVAAGGYEQY
TRBJ2-7 TRBV5-4 ASSLEGSAYEQY
TRBJ1-2 TRBV9 ASSPPPGPQGGYT
TRBJ2-2 TRBV1 TSSQSRDGEANTGELF
TRBJ1-2 TRBV5-1 ASSQTGYNGYT
TRBJ1-6 TRBV6-5 ASAVRGSYNSPLH
TRBJ1-5 TRBV25-1 ASSAPGQLPQH